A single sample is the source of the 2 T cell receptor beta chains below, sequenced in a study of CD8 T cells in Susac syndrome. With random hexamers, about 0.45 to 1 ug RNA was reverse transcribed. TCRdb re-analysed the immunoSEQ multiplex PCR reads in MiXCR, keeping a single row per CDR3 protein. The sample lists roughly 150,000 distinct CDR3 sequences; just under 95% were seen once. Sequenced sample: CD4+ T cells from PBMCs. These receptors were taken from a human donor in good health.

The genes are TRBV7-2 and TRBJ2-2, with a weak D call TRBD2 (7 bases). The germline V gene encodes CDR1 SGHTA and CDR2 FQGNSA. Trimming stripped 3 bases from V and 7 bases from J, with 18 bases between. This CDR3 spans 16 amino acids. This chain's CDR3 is CASSLGQSGLHGELFF. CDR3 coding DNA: TGTGCCAGCAGCTTGGGACAATCGGGACTACACGGGGAGCTGTTTTTT.

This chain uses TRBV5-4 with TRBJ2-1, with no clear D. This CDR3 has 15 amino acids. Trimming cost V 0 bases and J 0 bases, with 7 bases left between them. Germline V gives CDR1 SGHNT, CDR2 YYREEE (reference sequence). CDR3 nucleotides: TGTGCCAGCAGCTTGGCTACCAGCTCCTACAATGAGCAGTTCTTC. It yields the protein CASSLATSSYNEQFF.